Shown below are 20 T cell receptor beta chains from a single sample sequenced in a study of cytomegalovirus exposure and HLA in healthy donors listed by TCRdb under 2017. The receptor library was made with the immunoSEQ multiplex PCR assay. For the multiplex PCR, a mixture combining 60 forward primers for TCR Vbeta segments and 13 reverse primers for TCR Jbeta segments was used. Drawn from immuneACCESS, this table holds only the in-frame rearrangements with V and J called that TCRdb kept. Clones are partly lost; checked studies trace under half to an unresolved V gene and leave the rest unexplained. For this sample the table gives approximately 210,000 clones, of which 75% to 80% were detected only once. The leading ten clones occupy approximately 2% of the sample. The sample consisted of PBMCs. These receptors came from a woman in her 30s in good health and CMV-seropositive.

J is TRBJ2-5 and V is TRBV5-4, with TRBD2 identical over 10 bases. Germline V gene lookup returns CDR1 SGHNT and CDR2 YYREEE (reference sequence). The CDR3 covers 15 residues. The junction had 6 bases not matched to a gene; V was cut back by 2 bases and J by 5 bases. The CDR3: CASSFGTSDSETQYF. The CDR3 nucleotides read TGTGCCAGCAGCTTCGGGACTAGCGATTCGGAGACCCAGTACTTC.

The chain couples TRBV11-3 to TRBJ2-7; TRBD1 matches at 7 bases. CDR3 length: 12 amino acids. Per the germline V gene, CDR1 is SGHNT and CDR2 is YENEEA. V lost 5 bases, J lost 6 bases, and 4 bases stayed unmatched. Here the CDR3 DNA reads TGTGCCAGCAGCCGAACAGGGGCCGAGCAGTACTTC. It specifies CASSRTGAEQYF.

The J gene is TRBJ1-2, the V gene TRBV2, with 11 bases aligning to TRBD1. The CDR3 loop spans 16 amino acids. V lost 2 bases and J lost 7; bases outside the gene matches: 9. Germline-derived CDR1 and CDR2 are SNHLY and FYNNEI. The CDR3 here is CASSERPGQGASGYTF. DNA of the CDR3: TGTGCCAGCAGTGAACGGCCCGGACAGGGGGCGAGTGGCTACACCTTC.

CDR3 bases: TGTGCCGGCACAGGGGATAGCAATCAGCCCCAGCATTTT. This gives the protein CAGTGDSNQPQHF. The V gene is TRBV2, the J gene TRBJ1-5, with 7 bases identical to TRBD1. J gave up 0 bases and V 11 bases, and 4 bases lay outside the gene matches. The CDR3 loop spans 13 amino acids. CDR1 and CDR2 (germline): SNHLY, FYNNEI.

The chain combines TRBV9 with TRBJ2-7, with D possibly TRBD1 on 6 matching bases. V shed 0 bases and J shed 6 bases, with 13 bases lying between them. In germline, CDR1 is SGDLS, CDR2 YYNGEE. CDR3 size: 14 residues. CDR3 sequence (DNA): TGTGCCAGCAGCGTAGAGGTCAGGGGCGGCGAGCAGTACTTC. Translation: CASSVEVRGGEQYF.

The rearrangement joins TRBV4-1 to TRBJ2-3, with 9 bases fitting TRBD1. V shed 7 bases, J shed 1 base, and the junction held 3 bases outside the gene matches. Germline V gene sequence: CDR1 MGHRA, CDR2 YSYEKL. The CDR3 has 14 amino acids. The CDR3 sequence is CASTWDRGTDTQYF. CDR3 in DNA: TGCGCCAGCACTTGGGACAGGGGCACAGATACGCAGTATTTT.

This clone was seen once. The chain uses TRBV9 and TRBJ2-3; no firm D call. There are 14 residues in the CDR3. Germline CDR1 is SGDLS and CDR2 is YYNGEE. Trimming pared 5 bases from V and 4 bases from J, leaving 14 bases between. Written as DNA, the CDR3 is TGTGCCAGCAGTCACCGAGAGCCCCCAGATACGCAGTATTTT. This gives the protein CASSHREPPDTQYF.

The chain joins TRBV7-9 to TRBJ2-1, with TRBD1 matching over 7 bases. J lost 1 base, V lost 7 bases, and 7 bases had no gene match. CDR3 length: 15 amino acids. CDR1 SEHNR and CDR2 FQNEAQ come from the germline V gene (reference sequence). CDR3 residues: CASIETQGSYNEQFF. In nucleotides, the CDR3 is TGTGCCAGCATCGAAACACAGGGGTCCTACAATGAGCAGTTCTTC.

The table lists this clone with a few counts. The chain is built from TRBV28 and TRBJ1-1; TRBD1 agrees at 7 bases. V lost 5 bases and J lost 1; bases outside the gene matches: 7. Germline loops: CDR1 MDHEN, CDR2 SYDVKM. The CDR3 totals 15 residues. Here the CDR3 DNA reads TGTGCCAGCAGTCCCAGGGGGAGCAGGAACACTGAAGCTTTCTTT. It translates to CASSPRGSRNTEAFF.

The chain links TRBV28 to TRBJ1-1; possibly TRBD1 for D (6 bases). Trimming took off 5 bases at V and 0 bases at J, with 13 bases between the two ends. This CDR3 region has 15 residues. Germline V gives CDR1 MDHEN, CDR2 SYDVKM. The CDR3 DNA reads TGTGCCAGCAGTCCCCCAACAGGGATGAACACTGAAGCTTTCTTT. It specifies CASSPPTGMNTEAFF.

This clone was recorded a few times. The chain combines TRBV7-6 with TRBJ1-5; 7 positions agree with TRBD1. The length of the CDR3 is 15 residues. V was clipped by 1 base and J by 2 bases; unmatched bases: 2. Germline lookup yields CDR1 SGHVS and CDR2 FNYEAQ. CDR3 residues: CASSLGGGGNQPQHF. Written as DNA, the CDR3 is TGTGCCAGCAGCTTAGGAGGGGGCGGCAATCAGCCCCAGCATTTT.

The V and J genes are TRBV5-1 and TRBJ2-7; 7 bases map to TRBD1. V shed 3 bases, J shed 3 bases, and the junction held 12 bases outside the gene matches. The CDR3 contains 16 residues. The germline gives CDR1 SGHRS, CDR2 YFSETQ. CDR3 nucleotides: TGCGCCAGCAGCTCCGGAAACAGGGGCAGGGGCTACGAGCAGTACTTC. Encoded protein: CASSSGNRGRGYEQYF.

The chain joins TRBV27 to TRBJ2-6; TRBD1 is a possible D gene (5 bases). The CDR3 has 15 residues. With 6 bases removed from V and 0 bases from J, the gap between germline ends came to 9 bases. Germline lookup yields CDR1 MNHEY and CDR2 SMNVEV (reference sequence). The CDR3 sequence: CASRNRYSGANVLTF. The CDR3 DNA follows: TGTGCCAGCAGGAACAGGTACTCTGGGGCCAACGTCCTGACTTTC. Filled out from reference TRBV27 and TRBJ2-6, the complete variable domain reads EAQVTQNPRYLITVTGKKLTVTCSQNMNHEYMSWYRQDPGLGLRQIYYSMNVEVTDKGDVPEGYKVSRKEKRNFPLILESPSPNQTSLYFCASRNRYSGANVLTFGAGSRLTVL.

This chain uses TRBV7-3 with TRBJ2-3, with TRBD2 matching 11 bases. The CDR3 is made up of 19 amino acids. The ends lost 1 base at V and 11 bases at J; junction bases unmatched: 20. CDR1 and CDR2 (germline): SGHTA, FQGTGA. In nucleotides, the CDR3 is TGTGCCAGCAGCTTAAAATTGGTAGGACTAGCGGGTGGGAGATTGGGGCAGTATTTT. Amino acid sequence: CASSLKLVGLAGGRLGQYF.

In its sample, this clone was seen once. The chain recombines TRBV20-1 with TRBJ2-5; D unresolved. The V and J ends lost 3 bases and 5 bases respectively, with 7 bases between them. The CDR3 extends over 11 amino acids. CDR1 and CDR2 (germline): DFQATT, SNEGSKA (reference sequence). The CDR3 sequence: CSASLSETQYF. CDR3 bases: TGCAGTGCTAGCTTGTCGGAGACCCAGTACTTC.

This clone was seen a few times. This chain joins TRBV5-6 and TRBJ2-7; 8 nucleotides match TRBD1. CDR3 length equals 16 residues. Germline CDR1 reads SGHDT; CDR2 reads YYEEEE. With 6 bases clipped from V and 0 bases from J, the junction kept 11 bases outside the gene matches. The CDR3 region is CASTLTTRGLSYEQYF. The CDR3 DNA reads as TGTGCCAGCACTTTAACTACCAGGGGGCTCTCCTACGAGCAGTACTTC.

This chain joins TRBV6-1 and TRBJ2-4; the D is unclear. This CDR3 has 15 amino acids. Germline CDR1 and CDR2: MNHNS and SASEGT. Trimming left V 1 base short and J 0 bases short, with 7 bases between. The CDR3 here is CASSEVKLAKNIQYF. The CDR3 DNA reads TGTGCCAGCAGTGAAGTTAAATTAGCCAAAAACATTCAGTACTTC.

This rearrangement joins TRBV28 to TRBJ2-7; maybe TRBD2 (5 bases). Germline V gene data show CDR1 as MDHEN and CDR2 as SYDVKM. Trimming shortened V by 6 bases and J by 2 bases, and 14 bases separated the two germline ends. This CDR3 is 14 amino acids long. This chain's CDR3 is CASSPSGLTYEQYF. The CDR3 nucleotides read TGTGCCAGCAGCCCCTCCGGACTCACCTACGAGCAGTACTTC.

The rearrangement uses TRBV29-1 and TRBJ1-2; D possibly corresponds to TRBD1 (5 bases). Germline V gene data show CDR1 as SQVTM and CDR2 as ANQGSEA. The CDR3 runs to 13 residues. Trimming took off 7 bases at V and 5 bases at J, with 17 bases between the two ends. The CDR3 coding sequence is TGCAGCGACTACACAGCGGGGGATTATGGCTACACCTTC. Protein sequence: CSDYTAGDYGYTF.

This clone showed up just a few times. The same CDR3 arises from other DNA sequences in this sample as well. The chain couples TRBV7-9 to TRBJ2-1; 7 nucleotides match TRBD2. The germline V gene has CDR1 SEHNR and CDR2 FQNEAQ (reference sequence). This CDR3 spans 15 amino acids. V gave up 6 bases and J gave up 0 bases; unmatched junction bases: 5. The CDR3 bases are TGTGCCAGCAGTCCTAGCGGTAGCTCCTACAATGAGCAGTTCTTC. As protein: CASSPSGSSYNEQFF.